One and the same sample provided the 29 T cell receptor beta chains below, sequenced in a study of blood T cell repertoires in COVID-19. Repertoires were generated with immunoSEQ multiplex PCR, while TCRdb's copy carries only in-frame clones and drops some. The sample includes 60,000 to 80,000 clones, around 89% of them seen just once. Sequences were obtained from peripheral blood. The receptor set was obtained from a man aged 55 to 70 with acute or convalescent COVID-19.

The chain has TRBV20-1 and TRBJ2-7, with D uncertain. Trimming took 0 bases from V and 2 from J, leaving 2 bases between them. This CDR3 is built from 11 residues. The germline V gene encodes CDR1 DFQATT and CDR2 SNEGSKA (reference sequence). CDR3 nucleotide sequence: TGCAGTGCTAGAGACGCCTACGAGCAGTACTTC. Its protein product is CSARDAYEQYF.

The rearrangement joins TRBV11-2 to TRBJ2-1; a possible D gene is TRBD2 (6 bases). V lost 4 bases to trimming and J lost 6 bases, with 10 bases between them. Germline V gene lookup returns CDR1 SGHAT and CDR2 FQNNGV. The CDR3 runs 13 residues. This CDR3 is CASSWGLVNEQFF. DNA for the CDR3: TGTGCCAGCAGCTGGGGACTTGTCAATGAGCAGTTCTTC.

The genes are TRBV30 and TRBJ1-3, with no clear D. This CDR3 comprises 13 residues. Deletions cut 3 bases from V and 4 bases from J, with 10 bases between. Germline V gene sequence: CDR1 GTSNPN, CDR2 SVGIG (reference sequence). CDR3 protein: CAWSPTRGNTIYF. CDR3 nucleotides: TGTGCCTGGAGCCCGACACGCGGAAACACCATATATTTT.

The chain carries TRBV24-1 and TRBJ2-3, with 11 bases aligning to TRBD1. Germline V gene data show CDR1 as KGHDR and CDR2 as SFDVKD. This CDR3 has 18 amino acids. Losses at the gene ends were 3 bases for V and 7 bases for J; bases not matched to a gene: 14. The CDR3 nucleotides read TGTGCCACCAGTGATCCTAGTGACGGACAGGGGGCTTTGAATACGCAGTATTTT. As protein: CATSDPSDGQGALNTQYF.

V and J are TRBV24-1 and TRBJ2-2, with a possible D match to TRBD1 (6 bases). Germline V gives CDR1 KGHDR, CDR2 SFDVKD. V was clipped by 0 bases and J by 4 bases, with 11 bases between them. This CDR3 region has 16 residues. In DNA form, the CDR3 reads TGTGCCACCAGTGATTTGCGGGGACAAGTCACCGGGGAGCTGTTTTTT. This translates into CATSDLRGQVTGELFF.

The V gene is TRBV7-8, the J gene TRBJ1-1; D unresolved. Germline CDR1 and CDR2: SGHVS and FQNEAQ. The CDR3 extends over 13 amino acids. V was pared by 3 bases and J by 1 base, with 6 bases between. In DNA, the CDR3 is TGTGCCAGCAGCTTTGTAGCGAACACTGAAGCTTTCTTT. Protein product: CASSFVANTEAFF.

The gene calls are TRBV5-4 and TRBJ2-7; D is unclear. V lost 4 bases to trimming and J lost 6 bases, with 14 bases between them. Germline-derived CDR1 and CDR2 are SGHNT and YYREEE (reference sequence). This CDR3 spans 13 amino acids. CDR3 nucleotide sequence: TGTGCCAGCAGCCCCGAATTCAGAAGCGAGCAGTACTTC. This translates into CASSPEFRSEQYF.

CDR3 loop: CASSQEKTGGSYEQYF. The CDR3 nucleotides read TGCGCCAGCAGCCAAGAAAAGACAGGGGGGTCCTACGAGCAGTACTTC. The chain uses TRBV4-1 and TRBJ2-7; 9 nucleotides match TRBD1. The V gene end was trimmed by 0 bases and the J gene end by 1 base; junction bases not matched to a gene: 4. CDR3 size: 16 residues. Germline CDR1 is MGHRA and CDR2 is YSYEKL.

V usage is TRBV11-3 and J usage is TRBJ2-1; 8 bases align to TRBD1. V trimming: 5 bases; J trimming: 2 bases; junction bases outside the gene matches: 14. From germline, CDR1 is SGHNT and CDR2 YENEEA. This CDR3 is 18 amino acids long. CDR3 nucleotide sequence: TGTGCCAGCAGCCCTAGAGCGGGTGGACAGGGCCCCTACAATGAGCAGTTCTTC. It encodes CASSPRAGGQGPYNEQFF. Combining the CDR3 with reference TRBV11-3 and TRBJ2-1 gives the whole variable domain EAGVVQSPRYKIIEKKQPVAFWCNPISGHNTLYWYLQNLGQGPELLIRYENEEAVDDSQLPKDRFSAERLKGVDSTLKIQPAELGDSAVYLCASSPRAGGQGPYNEQFFGPGTRLTVL.

The count of this clone is one. The chain couples TRBV5-5 to TRBJ1-1; D is possibly TRBD1 (6 bases). V was cut by 5 bases and J by 0 bases, with 14 bases left in between. Germline loops: CDR1 SGHKS, CDR2 YYEKEE (reference sequence). This CDR3 is 15 amino acids long. The CDR3 protein is CASRHGQFVNTEAFF. Written as DNA, the CDR3 is TGTGCCAGCAGACATGGACAGTTTGTGAACACTGAAGCTTTCTTT.

This chain uses TRBV11-3 with TRBJ2-1; 7 bases agree with TRBD1. The CDR3 length is 17 residues. Trimming removed 5 bases from V and 0 bases from J; junction bases left unmatched: 10. Germline V gene sequence: CDR1 SGHNT, CDR2 YENEEA. The CDR3 DNA reads as TGTGCCAGCAGCCCCACCCAAGGGGGCCCCTCCTACAATGAGCAGTTCTTC. It specifies CASSPTQGGPSYNEQFF.

The table lists this clone with a count of one. The chain links TRBV5-1 to TRBJ2-4; a possible D gene is TRBD2 (5 bases). CDR3 length: 16 amino acids. Trimming pared 0 bases from V and 2 bases from J, leaving 12 bases between. The germline CDR1 and CDR2 sequences are SGHRS and YFSETQ. The CDR3 is CASSLDSPGTKNIQYF. The CDR3 bases are TGCGCCAGCAGCTTGGACTCGCCGGGGACCAAAAACATTCAGTACTTC.

This chain joins TRBV19 and TRBJ1-4; D gene ambiguous. The germline V and J ends were trimmed by 7 bases and 0 bases, with 12 bases remaining between them. The CDR3 is 15 amino acids. Germline CDR1 LNHDA, CDR2 SQIVND (reference sequence). The CDR3 DNA reads as TGTGCCAGTAAATCGGTAGCTGCAACTAATGAAAAACTGTTTTTT. Its translation: CASKSVAATNEKLFF. The whole variable domain, remainder taken from reference TRBV19 and TRBJ1-4, is DGGITQSPKYLFRKEGQNVTLSCEQNLNHDAMYWYRQDPGQGLRLIYYSQIVNDFQKGDIAEGYSVSREKKESFPLTVTSAQKNPTAFYLCASKSVAATNEKLFFGSGTQLSVL.

The chain joins TRBV2 to TRBJ1-1, with D possibly being TRBD1 (5 bases). V lost 4 bases, J lost 11 bases, and 17 bases lay in between. CDR1 and CDR2 (germline): SNHLY, FYNNEI. The CDR3 is 13 residues long. CDR3 residues: CASSAWGGEGAFF. The CDR3 coding sequence is TGTGCCAGCAGTGCGTGGGGGGGTGAAGGGGCTTTCTTT.

This chain joins TRBV7-6 and TRBJ2-3; 7 positions agree with TRBD1. There are 15 residues in the CDR3. The V segment lost 1 base and the J segment 3 bases; nucleotides outside the gene matches: 4. Germline V gene lookup returns CDR1 SGHVS and CDR2 FNYEAQ. CDR3 amino acids: CASSLVGTDTDTQYF. The DNA for the CDR3 is TGTGCCAGCAGCTTAGTAGGGACAGATACAGATACGCAGTATTTT.

This clone was observed a single time. The chain has TRBV19 and TRBJ2-2; maybe TRBD1 (6 bases). The germline gives CDR1 LNHDA, CDR2 SQIVND (reference sequence). The CDR3 extends over 11 amino acids. The V end was cut by 8 bases, the J end by 9 bases, with 10 bases between. The chain's CDR3 is CASGGLRELFF. CDR3 nucleotides: TGTGCCAGTGGGGGCCTCCGGGAGCTGTTTTTT.

The chain employs TRBV6-1 and TRBJ2-2; D may be TRBD2 (6 bases). The CDR3 length is 15 residues. V gave up 4 bases and J gave up 5 bases, with 14 bases separating them. CDR1 and CDR2 from the germline V gene are MNHNS and SASEGT. This CDR3 is CASSAIQEGTGELFF. The CDR3 coding sequence is TGTGCCAGCAGTGCAATACAGGAGGGTACCGGGGAGCTGTTTTTT.

V gene TRBV11-2 combines with J gene TRBJ2-1; 7 bases align to TRBD1. V lost 5 bases to trimming and J lost 5 bases; unmatched junction nucleotides: 9. The CDR3 runs 15 residues. The V gene's germline CDR1 is SGHAT and CDR2 FQNNGV. CDR3 DNA sequence: TGTGCCAGCAGCCCCCGACAGGGTTGGAACAATGAGCAGTTCTTC. Translating gives CASSPRQGWNNEQFF.

The rearrangement links TRBV5-1 to TRBJ1-1; 8 positions match TRBD1. The CDR3 is made up of 14 amino acids. Per the germline V gene, CDR1 is SGHRS and CDR2 is YFSETQ. Germline trimming cut 2 bases from V and 3 bases from J; bases unmatched to any gene: 3. CDR3 loop: CASSFLQGDTEAFF. CDR3 nucleotides: TGCGCCAGCAGCTTTTTACAGGGGGACACTGAAGCTTTCTTT.

The chain uses TRBV14 and TRBJ2-2; D is unresolved. The V gene's germline CDR1 is SGHDN and CDR2 FVKESK. V was trimmed by 1 base and J by 2 bases, leaving 5 bases between them. The CDR3 totals 14 residues. In DNA form, the CDR3 reads TGTGCCAGCAGCCAAGTACTCAACACCGGGGAGCTGTTTTTT. Amino acids: CASSQVLNTGELFF.

V usage is TRBV4-1 and J usage is TRBJ2-3; 13 bases align to TRBD2. The CDR3 spans 15 residues. CDR1 and CDR2 from the germline V gene are MGHRA and YSYEKL. The V segment lost 10 bases and the J segment 2 bases; nucleotides outside the gene matches: 6. In nucleotides, the CDR3 is TGCGCCATCGCGGGACTAGCGGGACACACAGATACGCAGTATTTT. Protein sequence: CAIAGLAGHTDTQYF.

This clone has a single count. As DNA, the CDR3 is TGTGCCAGCAGCTTAACAGGGGGTACCTACAATGAGCAGTTCTTC. Amino acid sequence: CASSLTGGTYNEQFF. The V call is TRBV7-3, the J call TRBJ2-1; the D gene is possibly TRBD1 (6 bases). The CDR3 spans 15 residues. Trimming cost V 0 bases and J 2 bases, with 8 bases left between them. The germline gives CDR1 SGHTA, CDR2 FQGTGA.

The rearrangement uses TRBV30 and TRBJ1-4, with 7 bases fitting TRBD1. Germline CDR1 and CDR2: GTSNPN and SVGIG (reference sequence). The CDR3 covers 15 residues. V gave up 0 bases and J gave up 10 bases; unmatched junction bases: 11. The CDR3 region is CAWSVQDRTLRKLFF. Written as DNA, the CDR3 is TGTGCCTGGAGTGTACAGGACAGGACGTTGAGAAAACTGTTTTTT. Full variable domain (missing parts from reference TRBV30 and TRBJ1-4): SQTIHQWPATLVQPVGSPLSLECTVEGTSNPNLYWYRQAAGRGLQLLFYSVGIGQISSEVPQNLSASRPQDRQFILSSKKLLLSDSGFYLCAWSVQDRTLRKLFFGSGTQLSVL.

The chain recombines TRBV7-9 with TRBJ2-5, with 7 nucleotides matching TRBD2. Trimming removed 4 bases from V and 4 bases from J; junction bases left unmatched: 9. Germline V gives CDR1 SEHNR, CDR2 FQNEAQ (reference sequence). The CDR3 has 15 amino acids. DNA for the CDR3: TGTGCCAGCAGCTCCGGACTAGGGTTAAGAGAGACCCAGTACTTC. Protein: CASSSGLGLRETQYF.

J is TRBJ2-2 and V is TRBV5-1; D gene ambiguous. With 0 bases removed from V and 2 bases from J, the gap between germline ends came to 11 bases. The CDR3 contains 16 residues. The germline V gene encodes CDR1 SGHRS and CDR2 YFSETQ. CDR3 sequence (DNA): TGCGCCAGCAGCTTGGGTCTAGGAGCTAACACCGGGGAGCTGTTTTTT. Protein: CASSLGLGANTGELFF.

This sequence joins TRBV5-1 and TRBJ2-5, with 7 bases aligning to TRBD1. With 4 bases clipped from V and 7 bases from J, the junction kept 10 bases outside the gene matches. CDR1 SGHRS and CDR2 YFSETQ come from the germline V gene. The CDR3 is 14 residues long. The CDR3 loop reads CASSLDRERGTQYF. In DNA form, the CDR3 reads TGCGCCAGCAGCCTCGACAGGGAACGGGGGACCCAGTACTTC.

The chain employs TRBV30 and TRBJ2-1; D gene uncertain. The V end lost 4 bases, the J end lost 2 bases, and 15 bases lay between the germline ends. Germline V lookup: CDR1 GTSNPN, CDR2 SVGIG (reference sequence). The CDR3 extends over 15 amino acids. In nucleotides, the CDR3 is TGTGCCTGGATAAAGAAGACTCCTACCTACAATGAGCAGTTCTTC. Encoded protein: CAWIKKTPTYNEQFF. Together with reference TRBV30 and TRBJ2-1, the CDR3 gives the full variable domain: SQTIHQWPATLVQPVGSPLSLECTVEGTSNPNLYWYRQAAGRGLQLLFYSVGIGQISSEVPQNLSASRPQDRQFILSSKKLLLSDSGFYLCAWIKKTPTYNEQFFGPGTRLTVL.

This chain connects TRBV9 to TRBJ2-1, with 11 bases lining up with TRBD2. The CDR3 is 24 amino acids. The germline CDR1 and CDR2 sequences are SGDLS and YYNGEE. J gave up 0 bases and V 0 bases, and 23 bases lay outside the gene matches. In nucleotides, the CDR3 is TGTGCCAGCAGCGTAGCTTGGGGTCGGACTAGCGGGTCCTACCATTTCGACTCCTACAATGAGCAGTTCTTC. Protein sequence: CASSVAWGRTSGSYHFDSYNEQFF.

The chain combines TRBV18 with TRBJ2-7, with a weak D call TRBD2 (6 bases). The V and J ends lost 6 bases and 6 bases respectively, with 15 bases between them. The CDR3 is 13 residues long. In germline, CDR1 is KGHSH, CDR2 LQKENI. The CDR3 region is CASSPALASEQYF. The CDR3 DNA reads as TGTGCCAGCTCCCCAGCTCTAGCGTCCGAGCAGTACTTC.